This is a list of T cell receptor beta chains from one sample in a study of T cell clonotyping in hematopoietic cell transplantation. The protocol was immunoSEQ multiplex PCR, while the TCRdb copy is restricted to in-frame clones and leaves out a portion. The sample records about 18,000 clones, around 86% being singletons. Material: peripheral blood mononuclear cells, obtained before stem cell transplant. The origin of the receptors is a man between 45 and 60 years old with acute myeloid leukemia. Some clones in this sample may be carry-over from other donors' samples. Both conserved end residues are part of each CDR3. D genes are given only for firm matches. Not all rows give a size; the values are once, few, many and, for expanded clones, a class.

d_call clone_size j_call v_call cdr3_aa cdr3_nt
TRBD1 NA TRBJ2-2 TRBV5-1 CASRPGTGGPGELFF TGCGCCAGCAGACCCGGGACAGGGGGCCCCGGGGAGCTGTTTTTT
TRBD1 NA TRBJ1-1 TRBV19 CASNSAGGVAEAFF TGTGCCAGTAATTCGGCAGGGGGCGTCGCTGAAGCTTTCTTT
NA NA TRBJ2-7 TRBV30 CAWSGQGNEQYF TGTGCCTGGAGTGGGCAGGGGAACGAGCAGTACTTC
TRBD2 few TRBJ2-1 TRBV2 CASSGGPDEQFF TGTGCCAGTAGCGGGGGTCCGGATGAGCAGTTCTTC
NA NA TRBJ1-2 TRBV5-1 CASSSSEPGNYGYTF TGCGCCAGCAGCTCCTCAGAACCGGGGAACTATGGCTACACCTTC
NA NA TRBJ2-5 TRBV7-9 CASSLAGGTQYF TGTGCCAGCAGCTTAGCGGGGGGCACCCAGTACTTC
TRBD1 NA TRBJ2-7 TRBV6-1 CASSRDIQGVYEQYF TGTGCCAGCAGCCGCGACATCCAGGGGGTCTACGAGCAGTACTTC
NA NA TRBJ1-6 TRBV7-6 CASSPDQGNSPLHF TGTGCCAGCAGCCCGGACCAGGGCAATTCACCCCTCCACTTT
TRBD1 NA TRBJ1-2 TRBV10-3 CAMGQGEYGYTF TGTGCCATGGGACAGGGAGAATACGGCTACACCTTC
NA NA TRBJ2-7 TRBV27 CASSLRTTRGYEQYF TGTGCCAGCAGTTTACGGACGACTAGGGGCTACGAGCAGTACTTC
NA once TRBJ2-3 TRBV5-6 CASSLTSTSTDTQYF TGTGCCAGCAGCTTAACAAGTACTAGCACAGATACGCAGTATTTT